This passage covers 4 T cell receptor beta chains from one sample sequenced in a study of blood T cell repertoires in COVID-19. Produced via immunoSEQ multiplex PCR; TCRdb's table is partial and in-frame only. The sample yields approximately 300,000 clones, 92% seen once. Sequencing was carried out using PBMCs or T cells enriched from blood (not recorded which). These receptors originate from a woman aged 25-40 years who had recovered from COVID-19.

Only one count was recorded for this clone. J is TRBJ1-5 and V is TRBV19; D is perhaps TRBD1 (6 bases). Germline V gene data show CDR1 as LNHDA and CDR2 as SQIVND (reference sequence). The CDR3 has 16 amino acids. Trimming shortened V by 1 base and J by 0 bases, and 10 bases separated the two germline ends. CDR3 nucleotide sequence: TGTGCCAGTAGTATAGGGGGGACACCTAGCAATCAGCCCCAGCATTTT. Its translation: CASSIGGTPSNQPQHF. The full variable domain, with the rest looked up from reference TRBV19 and TRBJ1-5, is DGGITQSPKYLFRKEGQNVTLSCEQNLNHDAMYWYRQDPGQGLRLIYYSQIVNDFQKGDIAEGYSVSREKKESFPLTVTSAQKNPTAFYLCASSIGGTPSNQPQHFGDGTRLSIL.

This rearrangement joins TRBV7-8 to TRBJ2-2, with TRBD2 as a possible D gene (5 bases). CDR1 and CDR2 (germline): SGHVS, FQNEAQ. V was clipped by 9 bases and J by 2 bases, with 10 bases between them. CDR3 length: 13 amino acids. CDR3 sequence: CARQEGNTGELFF. The DNA of the CDR3 is TGTGCCAGACAAGAGGGAAACACCGGGGAGCTGTTTTTT.

In its sample, this clone was seen once. The CDR3 region is CASSLGTGTAEQYF. The DNA for the CDR3 is TGTGCCAGCAGCTTAGGGACGGGAACCGCCGAGCAGTACTTC. The chain carries TRBV7-9 and TRBJ2-7; possible D gene TRBD2, 5 bases. Germline lookup yields CDR1 SEHNR and CDR2 FQNEAQ (reference sequence). The V and J ends lost 1 base and 6 bases respectively, with 13 bases between them. This CDR3 is built from 14 residues.

The rearrangement joins TRBV6-5 to TRBJ2-3; 7 bases match TRBD2. Germline V gene data show CDR1 as MNHEY and CDR2 as SVGAGI. Germline trimming cut 4 bases from V and 5 bases from J; bases unmatched to any gene: 6. The CDR3 sequence is 14 residues long. For the CDR3, the DNA is TGTGCCAGCAGTTCCTTGGGGGGGAGAGATACGCAGTATTTT. Protein product: CASSSLGGRDTQYF.